This T cell receptor beta chain was captured in a study of the immune and genomic landscape of osteosarcoma. Assay: immunoSEQ multiplex PCR; the TCRdb copy retains only in-frame clones and omits some. The sample records roughly 4,900 clones, roughly 78% being singletons. The post-treatment osteosarcoma tumors were primary, local recurrence or metastasis specimens from poor-prognosis patients. CDR3 length equals 13 residues. In germline, CDR1 is MNHEY, CDR2 SMNVEV (reference sequence). Trimming pared 3 bases from V and 9 bases from J, leaving 11 bases between. Sequencing used osteosarcoma tumor tissue from the femur. The rearrangement uses TRBV27 and TRBJ2-2; no reliable D call. This receptor was identified in a human donor with osteosarcoma. CDR3 bases: TGTGCCAGCAGTTTGTTGTCACGTTGGGAGCTGTTTTTT. Amino acids: CASSLLSRWELFF.